This TCR beta chain was recorded in a study of response to subunit inactivated influenza vaccine. Study-level findings and limits: The authors put forward the suggestion that each seasonal influenza vaccination may bring in only a limited number of new T cells.

To note about this clonotype: Its antigen is unknown.

CDR3 length: 13 residues. Germline CDR1 is SGHRS and CDR2 is YFSETQ. Unmatched junction bases numbered 3, after V lost 5 bases and J lost 4 bases. One entry per CDR3 protein results from TCRdb running MiXCR on the RT-PCR reads. The table includes about 520,000 distinct CDR3 sequences, around 25% detected once. This TCR was recovered from a man between 45 and 60 years old who received an inactivated influenza vaccine. This chain uses TRBV5-1 with TRBJ2-5; TRBD2 aligns across 9 bases. The material was CD4+ T cells sorted from PBMCs, obtained more than 4 days after vaccination. CDR3 protein: CASRREGPETQYF. CDR3 sequence (DNA): TGCGCCAGCAGGCGGGAGGGCCCAGAGACCCAGTACTTC.